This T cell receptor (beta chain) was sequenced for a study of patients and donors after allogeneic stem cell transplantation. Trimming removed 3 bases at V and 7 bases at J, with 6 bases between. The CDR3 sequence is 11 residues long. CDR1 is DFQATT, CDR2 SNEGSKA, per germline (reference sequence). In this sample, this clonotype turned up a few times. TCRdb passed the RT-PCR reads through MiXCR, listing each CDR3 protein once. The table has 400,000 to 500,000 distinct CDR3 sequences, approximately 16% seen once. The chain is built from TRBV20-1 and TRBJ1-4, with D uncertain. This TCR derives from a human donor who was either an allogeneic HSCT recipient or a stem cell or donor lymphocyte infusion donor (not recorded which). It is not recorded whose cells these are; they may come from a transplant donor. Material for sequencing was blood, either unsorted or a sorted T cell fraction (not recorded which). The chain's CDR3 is CSAREAEKLFF. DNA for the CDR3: TGCAGTGCTAGGGAGGCTGAAAAACTGTTTTTT.